The next 8 T cell receptor beta chains were all read from a single sample in a study of identical twins. Each CDR3 protein gets one entry after TCRdb re-called the 5' RACE reads with MiXCR. The sample lists about 220,000 distinct CDR3 sequences, over 8% occurring once. The material sequenced was memory (CD45RO+) T cells sorted from blood. Receptors originate from a woman aged 18-35 years in good health.

The chain joins TRBV15 to TRBJ2-3; no clear D gene. Per the germline V gene, CDR1 is LNHNV and CDR2 is YYDKDF (reference sequence). This CDR3 has 18 amino acids. The V and J ends lost 0 bases and 2 bases respectively, with 18 bases between them. DNA of the CDR3: TGTGCCACCAGCAGAGAACCCTTGAATGGCGAATACACAGATACGCAGTATTTT. As protein: CATSREPLNGEYTDTQYF.

This clonotype came up a few times. V usage is TRBV2 and J usage is TRBJ2-1; D gene uncertain. The CDR3 contains 15 residues. CDR1 is SNHLY and CDR2 is FYNNEI in the germline V gene. Trimming took off 3 bases at V and 0 bases at J, with 9 bases between the two ends. The CDR3 loop is CASSESSSSYNEQFF. The CDR3 nucleotides are TGTGCCAGCAGTGAGTCGTCTAGCTCCTACAATGAGCAGTTCTTC.

This chain joins TRBV2 and TRBJ2-7; a weak D match, TRBD2 (5 bases). The CDR3 loop spans 17 amino acids. CDR1 is SNHLY and CDR2 is FYNNEI in the germline V gene. Trimming removed 6 bases from V and 0 bases from J, with 21 bases in between. For the CDR3, the DNA is TGTGCCAGCAGCCTCAGCCTAGAGCGGCGGTCCTCCTACGAGCAGTACTTC. Amino acid sequence: CASSLSLERRSSYEQYF.

The V and J genes are TRBV6-5 and TRBJ1-2; no clear D. Germline values: CDR1 MNHEY, CDR2 SVGAGI. The V gene lost 0 bases and the J gene lost 5 bases, with 7 bases spanning the gap. CDR3 length: 13 amino acids. The CDR3 here is CASSYSLRYGYTF. In DNA, the CDR3 is TGTGCCAGCAGTTACTCCCTACGGTATGGCTACACCTTC.

The sample holds a few counts of this clonotype. The chain combines TRBV10-3 with TRBJ1-2; no firm D call. Germline assignment: CDR1 ENHRY and CDR2 SYGVKD. Trimming took off 6 bases at V and 1 base at J, with 12 bases between the two ends. The CDR3 is made up of 14 amino acids. CDR3 protein: CAISPDLLNYGYTF. Written as DNA, the CDR3 is TGTGCCATCAGCCCCGACCTACTTAACTATGGCTACACCTTC.

This clonotype was counted between two and nine times. The chain links TRBV20-1 to TRBJ2-3, with D perhaps TRBD1 (6 bases). The germline V and J ends were trimmed by 6 bases and 0 bases, with 19 bases remaining between them. This CDR3 has 16 residues. Germline loops: CDR1 DFQATT, CDR2 SNEGSKA (reference sequence). CDR3 region: CSALDQQGRSTDTQYF. DNA for the CDR3: TGCAGTGCCCTAGACCAACAGGGAAGGAGCACAGATACGCAGTATTTT.

This clonotype was detected only a few times. The chain has TRBV6-2 or TRBV6-3 and TRBJ2-3, with a possible D match to TRBD2 (5 bases). Germline CDR1 is MNHEY and CDR2 is SVGEGT. The CDR3 is made up of 13 amino acids. Trimming removed 2 bases at V and 5 bases at J, with 8 bases between. The CDR3 DNA is TGTGCCAGCAGTTACCGGGGTATAGATACGCAGTATTTT. Protein sequence: CASSYRGIDTQYF.

The J gene is TRBJ2-3, the V gene TRBV20-1; no clear D gene. This CDR3 contains 9 residues. V lost 6 bases to trimming and J lost 10 bases, with 8 bases between them. The germline V gene encodes CDR1 DFQATT and CDR2 SNEGSKA (reference sequence). CDR3 amino acids: CSAGIPQYF. DNA of the CDR3: TGCAGTGCCGGAATACCGCAGTATTTT.